Each of the 20 T cell receptor beta chains below was sequenced from the same sample in a study of memory B cells and T cells in multiple sclerosis. The data were produced by immunoSEQ multiplex PCR, yet TCRdb's version contains in-frame clones alone and is incomplete. This table holds roughly 14,000 clones, about 70% found once. Sequenced sample: memory (CD45RO+) CD4+ T cells from blood. The receptors shown here come from a human donor with multiple sclerosis.

The chain uses TRBV9 and TRBJ2-7; D ambiguous. Germline V gene sequence: CDR1 SGDLS, CDR2 YYNGEE. Trimming took off 0 bases at V and 5 bases at J, with 21 bases between the two ends. The CDR3 sequence is 17 residues long. The chain's CDR3 is CASSVGGTSARPNEQYF. In nucleotides, the CDR3 is TGTGCCAGCAGCGTAGGTGGCACGTCCGCGAGGCCTAACGAGCAGTACTTC.

This clone was seen a handful of times. The chain joins TRBV6-6 to TRBJ2-2; D not resolved. The germline CDR1 and CDR2 sequences are MNHNY and SVGAGI (reference sequence). The CDR3 totals 12 residues. Trimming pared 4 bases from V and 6 bases from J, leaving 6 bases between. The CDR3 DNA is TGTGCCAGCAGTTCCACACCCGGGGAGCTGTTTTTT. Its protein is CASSSTPGELFF.

V usage is TRBV30 and J usage is TRBJ1-1; D is possibly TRBD1 (5 bases). CDR1 is GTSNPN and CDR2 is SVGIG in the germline V gene (reference sequence). The CDR3 extends over 10 amino acids. The V gene lost 4 bases and the J gene lost 7 bases, with 7 bases spanning the gap. The CDR3 loop is CAWKDIEAFF. The CDR3, as DNA: TGTGCCTGGAAGGACATTGAAGCTTTCTTT. Based on the CDR3 plus reference TRBV30 and TRBJ1-1, the full variable domain is SQTIHQWPATLVQPVGSPLSLECTVEGTSNPNLYWYRQAAGRGLQLLFYSVGIGQISSEVPQNLSASRPQDRQFILSSKKLLLSDSGFYLCAWKDIEAFFGQGTRLTVV.

DNA for the CDR3: TGTGCCTCCCAGCGGAGCTCCTACGAGCAGTACTTC. Protein: CASQRSSYEQYF. The chain carries TRBV28 and TRBJ2-7; D is perhaps TRBD2 (5 bases). Germline CDR1 is MDHEN and CDR2 is SYDVKM. Deletions cut 11 bases from V and 0 bases from J, with 11 bases between. The CDR3 loop spans 12 amino acids.

The V call is TRBV30, the J call TRBJ2-1; 12 bases match TRBD2. Germline V gene data show CDR1 as GTSNPN and CDR2 as SVGIG (reference sequence). The CDR3 has 16 residues. The V and J ends lost 2 bases and 5 bases, in that order; junction bases with no gene match: 7. CDR3 coding DNA: TGTGCCTGGAGTTCCGGGACTAGCGGGTTTAACAATGAGCAGTTCTTC. Translation gives CAWSSGTSGFNNEQFF.

This clone was observed a handful of times. The chain recombines TRBV6-1 with TRBJ2-7, with TRBD1 as a possible D gene (6 bases). Trimming stripped 6 bases from V and 3 bases from J, with 9 bases between. Germline CDR1 MNHNS, CDR2 SASEGT. The CDR3 extends over 12 amino acids. DNA for the CDR3: TGTGCCAGCAGAACAGGGAGCTACGAGCAGTACTTC. This translates into CASRTGSYEQYF.

The CDR3 sequence is CASRRDRGDFFF. DNA of the CDR3: TGTGCCAGTAGACGGGACAGAGGGGACTTTTTCTTT. The V gene is TRBV19, the J gene TRBJ1-1, with 7 bases fitting TRBD1. This CDR3 is 12 amino acids long. After removal of 6 bases from V and 13 bases from J, the junction contained 11 bases not matched to a gene. The germline V gene encodes CDR1 LNHDA and CDR2 SQIVND (reference sequence).

In this sample, this clone turned up a few times. CDR3 sequence: CASSRGTDAIYF. The DNA for the CDR3 is TGTGCCAGCAGCAGAGGGACAGACGCCATATATTTT. The chain combines TRBV9 with TRBJ1-3; 7 bases align to TRBD1. This CDR3 is built from 12 residues. The V gene end was trimmed by 4 bases and the J gene end by 11 bases; junction bases not matched to a gene: 6. Looked up from germline, CDR1 is SGDLS and CDR2 is YYNGEE.

The chain carries TRBV5-1 and TRBJ2-5, with 11 bases aligning to TRBD2. V shed 0 bases and J 6 bases; nucleotides not matched to a gene: 10. This CDR3 has 17 residues. The germline V gene has CDR1 SGHRS and CDR2 YFSETQ. The CDR3 DNA reads as TGCGCCAGCAGCTTGGCCCTAGCGGGAGGTTTCGGAAAGACCCAGTACTTC. It yields the protein CASSLALAGGFGKTQYF.

The chain uses TRBV5-1 and TRBJ2-1; 8 bases are a match to TRBD2. Germline V gene data show CDR1 as SGHRS and CDR2 as YFSETQ. With V trimmed by 4 bases and J by 8 bases, 8 bases remained unmatched. The CDR3 consists of 14 residues. CDR3 loop: CASSQGLVSDEQFF. In DNA, the CDR3 is TGCGCCAGCAGCCAGGGACTAGTGAGCGATGAGCAGTTCTTC.

This rearrangement joins TRBV4-1 to TRBJ2-1; 7 positions agree with TRBD2. The CDR3 extends over 17 amino acids. Trimming removed 0 bases from V and 4 bases from J; junction bases left unmatched: 9. CDR1 is MGHRA and CDR2 is YSYEKL in the germline V gene. The CDR3 loop reads CASSQEAGRGGYNEQFF. The CDR3 region has the DNA TGCGCCAGCAGCCAAGAGGCGGGGCGGGGAGGGTACAATGAGCAGTTCTTC.

The gene calls are TRBV6-1 and TRBJ2-7, with D possibly TRBD2 on 6 matching bases. Looked up from germline, CDR1 is MNHNS and CDR2 is SASEGT. This CDR3 spans 17 amino acids. V was shortened by 4 bases and J by 3 bases, with 22 bases between the two germline ends. The CDR3 sequence: CASSGGVSTSSFYEQYF. CDR3 sequence (DNA): TGTGCCAGCAGTGGAGGGGTTTCGACTAGTTCATTCTACGAGCAGTACTTC.

This clone was observed a few times. V gene TRBV7-2 combines with J gene TRBJ2-7, with 7 bases identical to TRBD1. Germline trimming cut 4 bases from V and 4 bases from J; bases unmatched to any gene: 4. The CDR3 contains 13 residues. Germline CDR1 SGHTA, CDR2 FQGNSA. CDR3 nucleotides: TGTGCCAGCAGCTGGGGACAGCTTTACGAGCAGTACTTC. Amino acid sequence: CASSWGQLYEQYF.

The rearrangement uses TRBV19 and TRBJ1-3, with D possibly matching TRBD1 (5 bases). Germline V lookup: CDR1 LNHDA, CDR2 SQIVND (reference sequence). The V end lost 5 bases, the J end lost 3 bases, and 8 bases lay between the germline ends. This CDR3 contains 13 residues. The CDR3 loop is CASSETVGNTIYF. In nucleotides, the CDR3 is TGTGCCAGTAGTGAGACAGTTGGAAACACCATATATTTT.

Of note for this clone: This CDR3 is also generated by other DNA sequences in the sample. The chain recombines TRBV29-1 with TRBJ1-1, with D possibly TRBD1 on 6 matching bases. Germline assignment: CDR1 SQVTM and CDR2 ANQGSEA. Trimming removed 5 bases at V and 6 bases at J, with 19 bases between. The CDR3 runs to 14 residues. Written as DNA, the CDR3 is TGCAGCGTTAGCAGGGGACCAATTAGCGCTGAAGCTTTCTTT. It codes for CSVSRGPISAEAFF.

This clone was observed a single time. This chain joins TRBV6-5 and TRBJ1-2; 7 bases are shared with TRBD1. Germline CDR1 is MNHEY and CDR2 is SVGAGI. The CDR3 spans 14 residues. V lost 2 bases and J lost 3; bases outside the gene matches: 3. In DNA, the CDR3 is TGTGCCAGCAGTTACACCGGGACAGACTATGGCTACACCTTC. It encodes CASSYTGTDYGYTF.

The chain joins TRBV2 to TRBJ2-6; TRBD1 aligns across 8 bases. Unmatched junction bases numbered 9, after V lost 11 bases and J lost 0 bases. CDR1 SNHLY and CDR2 FYNNEI come from the germline V gene. This CDR3 has 16 residues. The CDR3 nucleotides are TGTGCCTGCCGGGACAGGAGTTTCTCTGGGGCCAACGTCCTGACTTTC. Translating it yields CACRDRSFSGANVLTF.

The chain employs TRBV5-4 and TRBJ2-5, with 9 bases lining up with TRBD1. V lost 4 bases, J lost 4 bases, and 11 bases stayed unmatched. There are 16 residues in the CDR3. CDR1 is SGHNT and CDR2 is YYREEE in the germline V gene (reference sequence). CDR3 protein: CASSQSTGTGRETQYF. DNA of the CDR3: TGTGCCAGCAGCCAAAGCACCGGGACAGGGCGAGAGACCCAGTACTTC.

The chain uses TRBV5-1 and TRBJ2-7; D is possibly TRBD2 (5 bases). The CDR3 has 13 amino acids. Trimming shortened V by 0 bases and J by 3 bases, and 7 bases separated the two germline ends. CDR1 and CDR2 from the germline V gene are SGHRS and YFSETQ. The CDR3 is CASSLEAGYEQYF. The CDR3 region has the DNA TGCGCCAGCAGCTTGGAGGCGGGCTACGAGCAGTACTTC.

The genes are TRBV5-1 and TRBJ1-2, with D perhaps TRBD1 (6 bases). The CDR3 has 15 residues. The V end lost 4 bases, the J end lost 3 bases, and 16 bases lay between the germline ends. Germline lookup yields CDR1 SGHRS and CDR2 YFSETQ. The DNA for the CDR3 is TGCGCCAGCAGCAGGTCCTGGGCAGGGGACTATGGCTACACCTTC. Its translation is CASSRSWAGDYGYTF.